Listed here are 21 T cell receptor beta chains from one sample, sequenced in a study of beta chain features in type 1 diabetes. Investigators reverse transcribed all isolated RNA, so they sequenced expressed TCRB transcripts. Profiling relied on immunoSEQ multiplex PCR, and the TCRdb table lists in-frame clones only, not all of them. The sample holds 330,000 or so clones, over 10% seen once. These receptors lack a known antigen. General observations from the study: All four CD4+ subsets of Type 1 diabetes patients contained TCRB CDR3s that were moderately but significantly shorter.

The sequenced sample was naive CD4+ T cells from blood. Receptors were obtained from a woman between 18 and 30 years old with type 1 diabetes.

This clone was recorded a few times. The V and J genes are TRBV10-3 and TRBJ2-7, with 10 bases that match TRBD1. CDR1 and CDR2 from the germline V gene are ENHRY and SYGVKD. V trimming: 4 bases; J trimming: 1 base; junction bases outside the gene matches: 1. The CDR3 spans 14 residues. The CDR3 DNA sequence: TGTGCCATCAGTGGGGGACAGGGGTCCTACGAGCAGTACTTC. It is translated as CAISGGQGSYEQYF.

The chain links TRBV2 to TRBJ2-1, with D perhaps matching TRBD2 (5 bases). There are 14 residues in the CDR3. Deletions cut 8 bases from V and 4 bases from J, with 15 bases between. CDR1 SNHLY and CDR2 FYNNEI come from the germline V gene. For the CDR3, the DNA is TGTGCCAGCGCGGAACTCCGAGGGTACAATGAGCAGTTCTTC. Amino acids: CASAELRGYNEQFF.

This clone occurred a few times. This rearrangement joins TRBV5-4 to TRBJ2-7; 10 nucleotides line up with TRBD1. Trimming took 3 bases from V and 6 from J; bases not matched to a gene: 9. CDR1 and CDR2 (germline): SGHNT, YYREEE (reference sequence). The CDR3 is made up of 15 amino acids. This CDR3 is CASSSSGTGVREQYF. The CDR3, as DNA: TGTGCCAGCAGCTCGTCCGGGACAGGGGTTCGCGAGCAGTACTTC.

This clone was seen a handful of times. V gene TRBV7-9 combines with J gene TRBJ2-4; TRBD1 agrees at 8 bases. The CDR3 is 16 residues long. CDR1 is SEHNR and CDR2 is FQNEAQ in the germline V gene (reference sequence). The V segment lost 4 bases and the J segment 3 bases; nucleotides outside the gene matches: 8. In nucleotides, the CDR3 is TGTGCCAGCAGCTCGACAGGGGCCCTAGGCAAAAACATTCAGTACTTC. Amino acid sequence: CASSSTGALGKNIQYF. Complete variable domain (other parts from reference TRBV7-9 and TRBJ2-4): DTGVSQNPRHKITKRGQNVTFRCDPISEHNRLYWYRQTLGQGPEFLTYFQNEAQLEKSRLLSDRFSAERPKGSFSTLEIQRTEQGDSAMYLCASSSTGALGKNIQYFGAGTRLSVL.

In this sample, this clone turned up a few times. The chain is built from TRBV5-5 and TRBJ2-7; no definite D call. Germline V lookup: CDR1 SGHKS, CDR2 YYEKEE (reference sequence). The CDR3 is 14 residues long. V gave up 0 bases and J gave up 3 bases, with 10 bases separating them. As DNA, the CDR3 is TGTGCCAGCAGCTTGGGTCGTGCCAGCTACGAGCAGTACTTC. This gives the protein CASSLGRASYEQYF. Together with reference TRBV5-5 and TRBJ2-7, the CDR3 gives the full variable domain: DAGVTQSPTHLIKTRGQQVTLRCSPISGHKSVSWYQQVLGQGPQFIFQYYEKEERGRGNFPDRFSARQFPNYSSELNVNALLLGDSALYLCASSLGRASYEQYFGPGTRLTVT.

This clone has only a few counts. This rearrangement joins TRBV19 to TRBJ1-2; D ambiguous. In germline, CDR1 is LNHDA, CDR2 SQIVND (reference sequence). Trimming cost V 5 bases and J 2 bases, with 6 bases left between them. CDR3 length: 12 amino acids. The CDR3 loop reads CASSSRNYGYTF. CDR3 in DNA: TGTGCCAGTAGTTCCAGGAACTATGGCTACACCTTC.

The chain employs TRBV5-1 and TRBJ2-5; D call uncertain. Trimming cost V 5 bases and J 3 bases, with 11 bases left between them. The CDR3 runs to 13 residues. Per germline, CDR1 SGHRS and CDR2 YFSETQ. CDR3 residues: CASRAGSKETQYF. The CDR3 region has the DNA TGCGCCAGCAGGGCAGGTTCGAAAGAGACCCAGTACTTC. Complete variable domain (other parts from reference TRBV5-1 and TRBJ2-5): KAGVTQTPRYLIKTRGQQVTLSCSPISGHRSVSWYQQTPGQGLQFLFEYFSETQRNKGNFPGRFSGRQFSNSRSEMNVSTLELGDSALYLCASRAGSKETQYFGPGTRLLVL.

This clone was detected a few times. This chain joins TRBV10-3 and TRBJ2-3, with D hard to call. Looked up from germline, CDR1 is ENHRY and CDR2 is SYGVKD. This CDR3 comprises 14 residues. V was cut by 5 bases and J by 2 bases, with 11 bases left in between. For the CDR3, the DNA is TGTGCCATCAGTACCAGAAACCCCACAGATACGCAGTATTTT. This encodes CAISTRNPTDTQYF.

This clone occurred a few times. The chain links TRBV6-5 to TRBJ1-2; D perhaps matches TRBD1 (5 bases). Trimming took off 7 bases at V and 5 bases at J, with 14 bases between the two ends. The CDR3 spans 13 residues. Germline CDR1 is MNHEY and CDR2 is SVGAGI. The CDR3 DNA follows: TGTGCCAGCAAAGAAAACGGGGGTTATGGCTACACCTTC. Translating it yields CASKENGGYGYTF.

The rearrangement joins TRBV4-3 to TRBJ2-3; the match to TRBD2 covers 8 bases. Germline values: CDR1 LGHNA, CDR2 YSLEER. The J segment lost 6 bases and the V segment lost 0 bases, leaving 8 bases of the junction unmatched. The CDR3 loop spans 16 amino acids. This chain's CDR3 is CASSQETRGGRDTQYF. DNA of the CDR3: TGCGCCAGCAGCCAAGAGACCCGGGGGGGCCGGGATACGCAGTATTTT.

CDR3 coding DNA: TGTGCCAGCAGCTTGGGGGACAGGAACTATGGCTACACCTTC. Translated, it gives CASSLGDRNYGYTF. This chain connects TRBV5-6 to TRBJ1-2, with 8 bases matching TRBD1. The CDR3 has 14 residues. With 0 bases clipped from V and 2 bases from J, the junction kept 0 bases outside the gene matches. The V gene's germline CDR1 is SGHDT and CDR2 YYEEEE.

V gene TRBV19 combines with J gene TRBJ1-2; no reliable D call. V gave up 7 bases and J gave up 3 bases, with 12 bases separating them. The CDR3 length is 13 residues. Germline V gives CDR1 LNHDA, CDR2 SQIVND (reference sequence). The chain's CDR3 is CASTPREYYGYTF. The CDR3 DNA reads TGTGCCAGTACCCCTCGGGAGTACTATGGCTACACCTTC.

This chain's CDR3 is CASSHRDRVTNTEAFF. The CDR3 coding sequence is TGTGCCAGCTCACACCGGGACAGGGTCACGAACACTGAAGCTTTCTTT. The chain carries TRBV18 and TRBJ1-1; 9 positions agree with TRBD1. Germline CDR1 and CDR2: KGHSH and LQKENI. Germline trimming cut 4 bases from V and 1 base from J; bases unmatched to any gene: 7. The CDR3 totals 16 residues.

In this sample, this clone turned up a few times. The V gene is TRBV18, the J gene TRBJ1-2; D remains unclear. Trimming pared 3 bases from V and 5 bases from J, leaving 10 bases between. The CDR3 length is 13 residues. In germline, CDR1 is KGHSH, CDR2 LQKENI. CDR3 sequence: CASSPPREYGYTF. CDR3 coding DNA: TGTGCCAGCTCACCGCCCCGGGAATATGGCTACACCTTC.

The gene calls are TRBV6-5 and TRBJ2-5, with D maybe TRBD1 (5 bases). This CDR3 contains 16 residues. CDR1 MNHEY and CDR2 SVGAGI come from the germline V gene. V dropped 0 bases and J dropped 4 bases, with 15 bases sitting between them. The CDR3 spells CASSYSNRLGAETQYF. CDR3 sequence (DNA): TGTGCCAGCAGTTACTCGAATAGGCTTGGGGCAGAGACCCAGTACTTC.

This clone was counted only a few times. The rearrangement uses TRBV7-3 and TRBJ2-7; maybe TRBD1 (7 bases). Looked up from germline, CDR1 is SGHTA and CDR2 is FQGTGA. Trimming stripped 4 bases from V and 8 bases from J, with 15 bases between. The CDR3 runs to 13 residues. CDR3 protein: CASSSQGGEKQYF. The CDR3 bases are TGTGCCAGCAGCTCCCAGGGGGGAGAGAAGCAGTACTTC.

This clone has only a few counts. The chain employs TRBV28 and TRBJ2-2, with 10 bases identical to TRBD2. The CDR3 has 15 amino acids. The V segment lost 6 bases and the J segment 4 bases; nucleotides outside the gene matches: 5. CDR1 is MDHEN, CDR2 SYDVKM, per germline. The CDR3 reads CASSLGLASTGELFF. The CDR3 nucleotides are TGTGCCAGCAGCTTGGGACTAGCGTCCACCGGGGAGCTGTTTTTT.

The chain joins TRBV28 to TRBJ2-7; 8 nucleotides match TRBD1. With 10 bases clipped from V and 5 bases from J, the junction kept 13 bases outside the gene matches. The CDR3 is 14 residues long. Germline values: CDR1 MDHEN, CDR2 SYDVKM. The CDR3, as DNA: TGTGCCACCCTGGGGGCAGGGGGCGTCCACGAGCAGTACTTC. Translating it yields CATLGAGGVHEQYF.

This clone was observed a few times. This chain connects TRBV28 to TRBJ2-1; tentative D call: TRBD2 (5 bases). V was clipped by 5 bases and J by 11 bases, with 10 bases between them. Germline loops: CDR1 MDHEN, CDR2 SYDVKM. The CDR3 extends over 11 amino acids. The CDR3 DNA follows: TGTGCCAGCAGTCCAAAGACTAAGCAGTTCTTC. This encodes CASSPKTKQFF.

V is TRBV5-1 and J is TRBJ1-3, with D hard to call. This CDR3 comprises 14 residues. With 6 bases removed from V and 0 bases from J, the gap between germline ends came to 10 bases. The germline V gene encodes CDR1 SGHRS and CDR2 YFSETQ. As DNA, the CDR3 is TGCGCCAGCACCGAGGTTGGCTCTGGAAACACCATATATTTT. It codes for CASTEVGSGNTIYF.

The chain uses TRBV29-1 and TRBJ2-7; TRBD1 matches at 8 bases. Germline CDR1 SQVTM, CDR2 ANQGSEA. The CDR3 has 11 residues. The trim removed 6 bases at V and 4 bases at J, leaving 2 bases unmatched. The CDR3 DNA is TGCAGCGTCGACAGGGGTTACGAGCAGTACTTC. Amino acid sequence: CSVDRGYEQYF.